This TCR beta chain is from a study of blood T cell repertoires in COVID-19. Trimming shortened V by 5 bases and J by 6 bases, and 7 bases separated the two germline ends. This CDR3 contains 11 residues. CDR1 is SGHTA and CDR2 is FQGNSA in the germline V gene. As processed by the authors: Scientists estimated how many nucleated cells there were by amplifying reference gene primers. Method: immunoSEQ multiplex PCR; TCRdb's copy keeps in-frame clones and lacks some. The V and J calls and clone size come from that table; D and trimming were worked out from the DNA. The repertoire holds around 190,000 clones, with 83% as singletons.

The sequence derives from a human donor in a cohort sampled during active COVID-19. Sequencing was performed on peripheral blood. The genes are TRBV7-2 and TRBJ1-1, with a possible D match to TRBD1 (6 bases). The CDR3: CASSRTAEAFF. In nucleotides, the CDR3 is TGTGCCAGCAGCAGGACAGCTGAAGCTTTCTTT.